These 9 T cell receptor beta chains were sequenced from one sample in a study of cytomegalovirus exposure and HLA in healthy donors. PCR amplification relied on 60 Vbeta primers (plus 13 Jbeta primers). Repertoires were generated with immunoSEQ multiplex PCR, while TCRdb's copy carries only in-frame clones and drops some. The profile shows roughly 100,000 clones, roughly 77% of them singletons. Sequencing input: PBMCs. These receptors were obtained from a woman aged 18-29 years in good health and CMV-seropositive.

This clone was recorded only once. The V gene is TRBV7-8, the J gene TRBJ2-7; D may be TRBD2 (5 bases). Per germline, CDR1 SGHVS and CDR2 FQNEAQ. The CDR3 is 16 amino acids. The germline V and J ends were trimmed by 0 bases and 2 bases, with 14 bases remaining between them. The CDR3 DNA sequence: TGTGCCAGCAGCTTAGCGCTATCGGGGTCTGCCTACGAGCAGTACTTC. Translating it yields CASSLALSGSAYEQYF.

The chain combines TRBV7-3 with TRBJ2-5; 8 bases agree with TRBD1. Germline CDR1 SGHTA, CDR2 FQGTGA. CDR3 length equals 13 residues. V was pared by 2 bases and J by 9 bases, with 5 bases of the junction left unmatched. The CDR3 bases are TGTGCCAGCAGCTTAGGACAGGGAAGGTCCCAGTACTTC. This gives the protein CASSLGQGRSQYF.

The chain uses TRBV7-6 and TRBJ2-1; 10 bases align to TRBD1. In germline, CDR1 is SGHVS, CDR2 FNYEAQ. Trimming removed 4 bases from V and 6 bases from J; junction bases left unmatched: 0. This CDR3 has 13 residues. The CDR3 is CASSWTGGNEQFF. CDR3 coding DNA: TGTGCCAGCAGCTGGACAGGGGGCAATGAGCAGTTCTTC.

The chain carries TRBV7-3 and TRBJ2-6; TRBD1 matches at 7 bases. V trimming: 4 bases; J trimming: 4 bases; junction bases outside the gene matches: 1. CDR1 is SGHTA and CDR2 is FQGTGA in the germline V gene. This CDR3 is built from 14 residues. The CDR3 loop is CASSSQGGANVLTF. CDR3 nucleotides: TGTGCCAGCAGCTCACAGGGGGGGGCCAACGTCCTGACTTTC.

The chain couples TRBV14 to TRBJ1-1; weak D call: TRBD1 (6 bases). CDR1 is SGHDN, CDR2 FVKESK, per germline. This CDR3 is 18 amino acids long. The germline V and J ends were trimmed by 0 bases and 4 bases, with 21 bases remaining between them. CDR3 in DNA: TGTGCCAGCAGCCAAGATTACAGGGAACGGTCTTTTCGCACTGAAGCTTTCTTT. Encoded protein: CASSQDYRERSFRTEAFF.

This clone was seen a single time. This sequence joins TRBV28 and TRBJ1-2, with D possibly TRBD1 on 5 matching bases. Germline-derived CDR1 and CDR2 are MDHEN and SYDVKM. CDR3 length: 13 amino acids. Trimming removed 3 bases from V and 5 bases from J, with 10 bases in between. CDR3 protein: CASSLEGPYGYTF. The CDR3 DNA follows: TGTGCCAGCAGTTTGGAGGGACCTTATGGCTACACCTTC.

CDR3 in amino acids: CANKERGSSYNEQFF. The DNA of the CDR3 is TGTGCCAACAAGGAGCGGGGGAGCTCCTACAATGAGCAGTTCTTC. The chain couples TRBV2 to TRBJ2-1, with 8 bases fitting TRBD2. CDR3 size: 15 residues. Germline CDR1 is SNHLY and CDR2 is FYNNEI. Trimming took 10 bases from V and 0 from J; bases not matched to a gene: 8.

The chain uses TRBV15 and TRBJ1-5; 7 nucleotides match TRBD1. The CDR3 contains 17 residues. Per the germline V gene, CDR1 is LNHNV and CDR2 is YYDKDF (reference sequence). V was pared by 0 bases and J by 1 base, with 6 bases of the junction left unmatched. DNA for the CDR3: TGTGCCACCAGCAGAGATTGGGTACAGGGGAGCAATCAGCCCCAGCATTTT. It encodes CATSRDWVQGSNQPQHF.

This clone was seen only a few times. This rearrangement joins TRBV5-1 to TRBJ2-5, with D possibly matching TRBD2 (6 bases). From germline, CDR1 is SGHRS and CDR2 YFSETQ. The CDR3 is made up of 15 amino acids. Trimming left V 3 bases short and J 2 bases short, with 14 bases between. The CDR3 spells CASSWRGTRQETQYF. For the CDR3, the DNA is TGCGCCAGCAGCTGGAGGGGTACGCGGCAAGAGACCCAGTACTTC.